The 11 T cell receptor beta chains presented below share a single source sample, sequenced in a study of cytomegalovirus exposure and HLA in healthy donors. The PCR made use of 60 Vbeta and 13 Jbeta primers. Libraries were prepared by immunoSEQ multiplex PCR; TCRdb keeps only in-frame clonotypes and omits some of them. The sample spans about 160,000 clones; the ten largest clones claim 2% to 2.5%. Source material: PBMCs. The source of these receptors is a man under 40 in good health and CMV-seronegative.

The chain joins TRBV4-3 to TRBJ2-3, with D hard to call. This CDR3 has 13 residues. V was cut by 0 bases and J by 3 bases, with 4 bases left in between. From germline, CDR1 is LGHNA and CDR2 YSLEER. CDR3 DNA: TGCGCCAGCAGCCAAGATACTACAGATACGCAGTATTTT. Translated, it gives CASSQDTTDTQYF.

The chain combines TRBV11-3 with TRBJ1-2; D gene ambiguous. Germline V gene sequence: CDR1 SGHNT, CDR2 YENEEA. The CDR3 covers 19 residues. Trimming took 2 bases from V and 0 from J, leaving 22 bases between them. The CDR3 DNA follows: TGTGCCAGCAGCTTATCCTACCGGGCCAACACCGGGACTAACTATGGCTACACCTTC. Protein product: CASSLSYRANTGTNYGYTF.

This chain joins TRBV5-1 and TRBJ2-5, with 12 positions matching TRBD1. The closer fit of TRBJ2-7 to the DNA end suggests the J call may be wrong. Germline V gene sequence: CDR1 SGHRS, CDR2 YFSETQ. The CDR3 consists of 15 residues. The chain's CDR3 is CASSSRGTGGHEQYF. DNA for the CDR3: TGCGCCAGCAGCTCACGCGGGACAGGGGGCCACGAGCAGTACTTC.

The chain joins TRBV6-5 to TRBJ1-4; D is unresolved. Trimming pared 6 bases from V and 5 bases from J, leaving 13 bases between. The CDR3 consists of 14 residues. Germline loops: CDR1 MNHEY, CDR2 SVGAGI. This chain's CDR3 is CASRRPGINEKLFF. As DNA, the CDR3 is TGTGCCAGCAGACGTCCGGGAATCAATGAAAAACTGTTTTTT.

The rearrangement links TRBV10-1 to TRBJ2-5; 7 nucleotides match TRBD2. The better agreement between TRBJ2-7 and the DNA end casts doubt on the J call. Germline CDR1 WNHNN, CDR2 SYGVQD (reference sequence). CDR3 length: 13 amino acids. The CDR3 DNA follows: TGCGCCAGCAGCTCCGGGACTACCTACGAGCAGTACTTC. It specifies CASSSGTTYEQYF.

The rearrangement uses TRBV9 and TRBJ1-5, with D tentatively TRBD1 (5 bases). Germline V gene lookup returns CDR1 SGDLS and CDR2 YYNGEE. The CDR3 totals 14 residues. Trimming cost V 2 bases and J 0 bases, with 6 bases left between them. The chain's CDR3 is CASSVTDSNQPQHF. The CDR3, as DNA: TGTGCCAGCAGCGTGACAGATAGCAATCAGCCCCAGCATTTT. Full variable domain (outside the CDR3, taken from reference TRBV9 and TRBJ1-5): DSGVTQTPKHLITATGQRVTLRCSPRSGDLSVYWYQQSLDQGLQFLIQYYNGEERAKGNILERFSAQQFPDLHSELNLSSLELGDSALYFCASSVTDSNQPQHFGDGTRLSIL.

This sequence joins TRBV10-3 and TRBJ1-4; 7 bases fit TRBD1. Germline loops: CDR1 ENHRY, CDR2 SYGVKD. Losses at the gene ends were 1 base for V and 7 bases for J; bases not matched to a gene: 15. The length of the CDR3 is 18 residues. The CDR3 sequence: CAISEFSGTARTTEKLFF. The CDR3 DNA is TGTGCCATCAGTGAGTTCTCCGGGACAGCCCGAACGACTGAAAAACTGTTTTTT.

The CDR3: CASSLELGLAGAEQFF. In DNA, the CDR3 is TGTGCCAGCAGCTTAGAATTGGGTCTAGCGGGAGCTGAGCAGTTCTTC. The chain uses TRBV7-2 and TRBJ2-1; TRBD2 matches at 10 bases. The V and J ends lost 1 base and 9 bases, in that order; junction bases with no gene match: 9. This CDR3 spans 16 amino acids. The germline CDR1 and CDR2 sequences are SGHTA and FQGNSA.

This rearrangement joins TRBV6-1 to TRBJ1-2; TRBD1 might be the D (5 bases). V lost 5 bases, J lost 5 bases, and 18 bases lay in between. The CDR3 contains 15 residues. CDR1 MNHNS and CDR2 SASEGT come from the germline V gene. The CDR3 bases are TGTGCCAGCAGTTTCAGGACATCGAGAGAGTATGGCTACACCTTC. Translated, it gives CASSFRTSREYGYTF.

The chain employs TRBV7-9 and TRBJ2-5, with D maybe TRBD1 (5 bases). The last part of the DNA fits TRBJ2-7 better; the J call may be wrong. The CDR3 spans 13 residues. Germline values: CDR1 SEHNR, CDR2 FQNEAQ (reference sequence). The DNA for the CDR3 is TGTGCCAGCAGCTTATCTGGGGCGGACGAGCAGTACTTC. It yields the protein CASSLSGADEQYF.

J is TRBJ2-5 and V is TRBV29-1; D possibly corresponds to TRBD1 (5 bases). V lost 3 bases and J 5 bases, leaving 10 bases between the germline ends. In germline, CDR1 is SQVTM, CDR2 ANQGSEA. The CDR3 consists of 12 residues. The CDR3 is CSVDWGLETQYF. The DNA of the CDR3 is TGCAGCGTTGATTGGGGCTTGGAGACCCAGTACTTC.